The rows below give T cell receptor beta chains drawn from one sample of a study of early T cells in non-severe SARS-CoV-2 infection. TCRdb itself ran the 5' RACE reads through MiXCR, one entry per CDR3 protein. The sample has tens of thousands of distinct CDR3 sequences, about 6.2% seen once. The sample comprised whole blood. These receptors were collected from an adult who was a healthcare worker with PCR-confirmed SARS-CoV-2 infection or an uninfected control (not recorded which). Each CDR3 is given with its conserved first and last residue. The D gene is left open where the match is weak. The listing skips clone size in some rows; elsewhere it reads once, few, many or a size class.

length: 13
J: TRBJ2-1
size: many
D: NA
V: TRBV28
DNA: TGTGCCAGCAGTTTAGGTCAGGGTAGCGAGCAGTTCTTC
CDR3: CASSLGQGSEQFF

length: 13
J: TRBJ2-1
size: few
D: NA
V: TRBV7-8
DNA: TGTGCCAGCAGCTTCCCTCCGTACAATGAGCAGTTCTTC
CDR3: CASSFPPYNEQFF

length: 16
J: TRBJ2-1
size: medium-sized
D: TRBD2
V: TRBV5-5
DNA: TGTGCCAGCAGCTTGGGTAGCGGGAGCTTTTGGGGTGAGCAGTTCTTC
CDR3: CASSLGSGSFWGEQFF

length: 17
J: TRBJ2-1
size: few
D: TRBD2
V: TRBV3-1
DNA: TGTGCCAGCAGCCAGCGAGAGTCGCTAGCGGGAGTCAATGAGCAGTTCTTC
CDR3: CASSQRESLAGVNEQFF

length: 13
J: TRBJ2-1
size: NA
D: NA
V: TRBV6-2/TRBV6-3
DNA: TGTGCCAGCAGTTCCCCCAACGAGTATGAGCAGTTCTTC
CDR3: CASSSPNEYEQFF

length: 14
J: TRBJ2-1
size: many
D: TRBD1
V: TRBV2
DNA: TGTGCCAGCAGCCGACAGGGGGCCGGTTCTGAGCAGTTCTTC
CDR3: CASSRQGAGSEQFF

length: 12
J: TRBJ2-2
size: NA
D: NA
V: TRBV2
DNA: TGTGCCAGCAGTGAATTCACCGGGGAGCTGTTTTTT
CDR3: CASSEFTGELFF

length: 14
J: TRBJ1-1
size: NA
D: NA
V: TRBV3-1
DNA: TGTGCCAGCAGCCAAGATCCGACGTGGGATGAAGCTTTCTTT
CDR3: CASSQDPTWDEAFF

length: 14
J: TRBJ2-1
size: many
D: NA
V: TRBV4-1
DNA: TGCGCCAGCAGCCAAGTTCCCCATGTAAATGAGCAGTTCTTC
CDR3: CASSQVPHVNEQFF

length: 12
J: TRBJ2-7
size: few
D: NA
V: TRBV28
DNA: TGTGCCACCACCCGGGGCAGCTACGAGCAGTACTTC
CDR3: CATTRGSYEQYF

length: 14
J: TRBJ2-7
size: many
D: TRBD2
V: TRBV20-1
DNA: TGCAGTGCTAGACTGGCGGGAGGGCCGGGGGAGCAGTACTTC
CDR3: CSARLAGGPGEQYF

length: 14
J: TRBJ2-1
size: few
D: TRBD2
V: TRBV6-2/TRBV6-3
DNA: TGTGCCAGCGGCGGGAGAAGCTCCTACAATGAGCAGTTCTTC
CDR3: CASGGRSSYNEQFF

length: 13
J: TRBJ2-3
size: NA
D: NA
V: TRBV7-7
DNA: TGTGCCAGCAGCTTAGAGCGGCGAGATACGCAGTATTTT
CDR3: CASSLERRDTQYF

length: 12
J: TRBJ2-2
size: few
D: NA
V: TRBV24-1
DNA: TGTGCCACCAGTGAACTCCCCGGGGAGCTGTTTTTT
CDR3: CATSELPGELFF

length: 14
J: TRBJ2-7
size: many
D: NA
V: TRBV5-1
DNA: TGCGCCAGCAGCTTGGGGGGGCCTTCCTACGAGCAGTACTTC
CDR3: CASSLGGPSYEQYF

length: 17
J: TRBJ2-1
size: few
D: TRBD2
V: TRBV7-7
DNA: TGTGCCAGCAGCTTAGCACATTCGGGGACTAGCGGGGGTGAGCAGTTCTTC
CDR3: CASSLAHSGTSGGEQFF

length: 11
J: TRBJ1-1
size: many
D: NA
V: TRBV7-6
DNA: TGTGCCAGCAGCTTAGACACTGAAGCTTTCTTT
CDR3: CASSLDTEAFF

length: 12
J: TRBJ1-2
size: many
D: TRBD1
V: TRBV2
DNA: TGTGCCAGCAGTGCCCAGGGGGACGGCTACACCTTC
CDR3: CASSAQGDGYTF

length: 14
J: TRBJ2-7
size: NA
D: NA
V: TRBV20-1
DNA: TGCAGTGCTGGTCTTAATAATGACCCCTACGAGCAGTACTTC
CDR3: CSAGLNNDPYEQYF

length: 13
J: TRBJ1-2
size: NA
D: NA
V: TRBV28
DNA: TGTGCCAGCAGTTTATACTCTTGGGATGGCTACACCTTC
CDR3: CASSLYSWDGYTF

length: 13
J: TRBJ1-2
size: many
D: TRBD1
V: TRBV7-9
DNA: TGTGCCAGCAGCTCTGGACAGGGCTCGGGCTACACCTTC
CDR3: CASSSGQGSGYTF

length: 15
J: TRBJ2-5
size: NA
D: NA
V: TRBV7-9
DNA: TGTGCCAGCAGCTTAGTTCTGGGTGAAGGGGAGACCCAGTACTTC
CDR3: CASSLVLGEGETQYF

length: 12
J: TRBJ1-1
size: few
D: NA
V: TRBV5-1
DNA: TGCGCCAGCAAATGGGGGGACACTGAAGCTTTCTTT
CDR3: CASKWGDTEAFF

length: 16
J: TRBJ2-1
size: NA
D: TRBD1
V: TRBV11-2
DNA: TGTGCCAGCAGCATAAACAGGGGCAGGGTAGCCTATGAGCAGTTCTTC
CDR3: CASSINRGRVAYEQFF

length: 15
J: TRBJ2-3
size: many
D: NA
V: TRBV5-1
DNA: TGCGCCAGCAGCTTGGGACTAGGGTCCCCAGATACGCAGTATTTT
CDR3: CASSLGLGSPDTQYF

length: 15
J: TRBJ2-3
size: many
D: NA
V: TRBV11-2
DNA: TGTGCCAGCAGCCAAGGGGAATCGAACACAGATACGCAGTATTTT
CDR3: CASSQGESNTDTQYF

length: 14
J: TRBJ1-6
size: few
D: TRBD1
V: TRBV5-1
DNA: TGCGCCAGCAGCTCGGGACAGGGTAATTCACCCCTCCACTTT
CDR3: CASSSGQGNSPLHF

length: 13
J: TRBJ2-7
size: NA
D: NA
V: TRBV11-1
DNA: TGTGCCAGCGGAGAGGGTGGTACCTACGAGCAGTACTTC
CDR3: CASGEGGTYEQYF

length: 14
J: TRBJ2-7
size: NA
D: TRBD1
V: TRBV6-5
DNA: TGTGCCAGCAGCAGACAGGGAAAGTCCTACGAGCAGTACTTC
CDR3: CASSRQGKSYEQYF

length: 13
J: TRBJ2-3
size: many
D: NA
V: TRBV7-2
DNA: TGTGCCAGCAGCTTTGACCGGTATCATGCGCAGTATTTT
CDR3: CASSFDRYHAQYF

length: 15
J: TRBJ2-1
size: few
D: TRBD2
V: TRBV20-1
DNA: TGCAGTGCTAGAGATAGCGGGGACTCCTACAATGAGCAGTTCTTC
CDR3: CSARDSGDSYNEQFF

length: 15
J: TRBJ1-6
size: many
D: TRBD1
V: TRBV3-1
DNA: TGTGCCAGCAGCCAACAACAGGGGGCTAATTCACCCCTCCACTTT
CDR3: CASSQQQGANSPLHF

length: 15
J: TRBJ2-1
size: many
D: TRBD2
V: TRBV4-1
DNA: TGCGCCAGCAGTTCCCCCCGGGAGGCGTTCTATGAGCAGTTCTTC
CDR3: CASSSPREAFYEQFF

length: 15
J: TRBJ1-6
size: few
D: NA
V: TRBV3-1
DNA: TGTGCCAGCAGCCCCCTCCAGGGATCGAATTCACCCCTCCACTTT
CDR3: CASSPLQGSNSPLHF

length: 16
J: TRBJ1-2
size: NA
D: TRBD1
V: TRBV9
DNA: TGTGCCAGCAGCGCACAGACAGGGCGAGGTTCCTATGGCTACACCTTC
CDR3: CASSAQTGRGSYGYTF

length: 17
J: TRBJ2-1
size: many
D: TRBD2
V: TRBV19
DNA: TGTGCCAGTAGCGTATCCGGGACTAGCGGGAGGGCCAGTGAGCAGTTCTTC
CDR3: CASSVSGTSGRASEQFF

length: 15
J: TRBJ2-1
size: NA
D: NA
V: TRBV7-7
DNA: TGTGCCAGCAGCCTGGGGGGGGCCTCCTACAATGAGCAGTTCTTC
CDR3: CASSLGGASYNEQFF

length: 17
J: TRBJ1-6
size: NA
D: TRBD1
V: TRBV6-6
DNA: TGTGCCAGCAGTGTCGCCACCACGGGACAGAGTAATTCACCCCTCCACTTT
CDR3: CASSVATTGQSNSPLHF

length: 13
J: TRBJ1-2
size: NA
D: NA
V: TRBV29-1
DNA: TGCAGCGTTGAAACAGGTTACAACTATGGCTACACCTTC
CDR3: CSVETGYNYGYTF

length: 17
J: TRBJ2-2
size: many
D: TRBD2
V: TRBV20-1
DNA: TGCAGTGCACCCAACCCGGGACTAGCGGGAGAGCCCGGGGAGCTGTTTTTT
CDR3: CSAPNPGLAGEPGELFF

length: 16
J: TRBJ2-1
size: many
D: TRBD2
V: TRBV4-1
DNA: TGCGCCAGCAGCCAAAGGACTAGCGGGACCTACAATGAGCAGTTCTTC
CDR3: CASSQRTSGTYNEQFF

length: 13
J: TRBJ1-2
size: many
D: NA
V: TRBV18
DNA: TGTGCCAGCTCACGCGGGGAGCACTATGGCTACACCTTC
CDR3: CASSRGEHYGYTF

length: 18
J: TRBJ2-1
size: many
D: TRBD2
V: TRBV27
DNA: TGTGCCAGTTCACATCTCACCGAAAGGGACTACGATCTTGGGGAGCAGTTCTTC
CDR3: CASSHLTERDYDLGEQFF

length: 16
J: TRBJ2-6
size: few
D: NA
V: TRBV28
DNA: TGTGCCAGCAGTTTAAGGGCCAGAGCTGGGGCCAACGTCCTGACTTTC
CDR3: CASSLRARAGANVLTF

length: 16
J: TRBJ2-3
size: many
D: NA
V: TRBV28
DNA: TGTGCCAGCAGTTTGGGTGACAGCGACGGCACAGATACGCAGTATTTT
CDR3: CASSLGDSDGTDTQYF

length: 15
J: TRBJ2-1
size: NA
D: TRBD2
V: TRBV7-9
DNA: TGTGCCAGCAGCTCTTGGACTAGCGGGAGGTATGAGCAGTTCTTC
CDR3: CASSSWTSGRYEQFF

length: 13
J: TRBJ1-1
size: many
D: TRBD1
V: TRBV7-9
DNA: TGTGCCAGCAGCACACAGGGGGACACTGAAGCTTTCTTT
CDR3: CASSTQGDTEAFF

length: 15
J: TRBJ1-1
size: NA
D: NA
V: TRBV5-1
DNA: TGCGCCAGCAGCTTGGAACCAGGGTCTAGGGCTGAAGCTTTCTTT
CDR3: CASSLEPGSRAEAFF

length: 14
J: TRBJ2-2
size: NA
D: NA
V: TRBV28
DNA: TGTGCCAGCAGTTTCCAACCGAACACCGGGGAGCTGTTTTTT
CDR3: CASSFQPNTGELFF

length: 14
J: TRBJ1-1
size: few
D: TRBD1
V: TRBV12-3/TRBV12-4
DNA: TGTGCCAGCAGGGTAGGGGGCCTCCTAACTGAAGCTTTCTTT
CDR3: CASRVGGLLTEAFF

length: 13
J: TRBJ1-1
size: few
D: TRBD1
V: TRBV5-5
DNA: TGTGCCAGCACGGGACAGGCGAGGACTGAAGCTTTCTTT
CDR3: CASTGQARTEAFF

length: 18
J: TRBJ2-7
size: NA
D: TRBD2
V: TRBV9
DNA: TGTGCCAGCAGCGTAAGGCCGTCCCTTACTAGCGGGAGTGGCGAGCAGTACTTC
CDR3: CASSVRPSLTSGSGEQYF

length: 13
J: TRBJ1-6
size: NA
D: NA
V: TRBV10-3
DNA: TGTGCCATCTCCGGGGGAAATAATTCACCCCTCCACTTT
CDR3: CAISGGNNSPLHF

length: 16
J: TRBJ2-2
size: many
D: TRBD1
V: TRBV5-1
DNA: TGCGCCAGCAGCTTGCGACAGGGGGCCTTGACCGGGGAGCTGTTTTTT
CDR3: CASSLRQGALTGELFF

length: 14
J: TRBJ2-7
size: many
D: NA
V: TRBV9
DNA: TGTGCCAGCAGCCTTCGCAGGGTATCTACGAAGCAGTACTTC
CDR3: CASSLRRVSTKQYF

length: 12
J: TRBJ2-7
size: NA
D: NA
V: TRBV12-3/TRBV12-4
DNA: TGTGCCAGCAGTCGGGCAGTAATCGAGCAGTACTTC
CDR3: CASSRAVIEQYF

length: 13
J: TRBJ2-3
size: many
D: NA
V: TRBV11-3
DNA: TGTGCCAGCAGCTTAAATATGGGAGATACGCAGTATTTT
CDR3: CASSLNMGDTQYF

length: 14
J: TRBJ2-2
size: few
D: NA
V: TRBV3-1
DNA: TGTGCCAGCAGCCTAAACCGTCCCACCGGGGAGCTGTTTTTT
CDR3: CASSLNRPTGELFF

length: 14
J: TRBJ2-7
size: many
D: NA
V: TRBV7-2
DNA: TGTGCCAGCAGCCCGGAGGGGGGCAGGGACGAGCAGTACTTC
CDR3: CASSPEGGRDEQYF